This TCR beta chain was obtained from a study of post-analysis software for immune sequencing data. Every TCR beta cDNA library bore unique molecular identifiers. TCRdb called the PCR reads again in MiXCR, with one record for every CDR3 protein. The top ten hold 9% to 14% of the sample, which has about 500,000 distinct CDR3 sequences, roughly 45% seen once. This clonotype was obtained from a girl aged 5-17 years with multiple sclerosis. What was sequenced was blood.

CDR3 sequence reads: CSARESSFTSGRVHNEQFF. In DNA form, the CDR3 reads TGCAGTGCTAGAGAGTCCTCTTTCACTAGCGGGAGGGTACACAATGAGCAGTTCTTC. The chain combines TRBV20-1 with TRBJ2-1; 13 positions agree with TRBD2. V was clipped by 0 bases and J by 5 bases; unmatched bases: 13. Germline V gives CDR1 DFQATT, CDR2 SNEGSKA (reference sequence). This CDR3 comprises 19 residues.